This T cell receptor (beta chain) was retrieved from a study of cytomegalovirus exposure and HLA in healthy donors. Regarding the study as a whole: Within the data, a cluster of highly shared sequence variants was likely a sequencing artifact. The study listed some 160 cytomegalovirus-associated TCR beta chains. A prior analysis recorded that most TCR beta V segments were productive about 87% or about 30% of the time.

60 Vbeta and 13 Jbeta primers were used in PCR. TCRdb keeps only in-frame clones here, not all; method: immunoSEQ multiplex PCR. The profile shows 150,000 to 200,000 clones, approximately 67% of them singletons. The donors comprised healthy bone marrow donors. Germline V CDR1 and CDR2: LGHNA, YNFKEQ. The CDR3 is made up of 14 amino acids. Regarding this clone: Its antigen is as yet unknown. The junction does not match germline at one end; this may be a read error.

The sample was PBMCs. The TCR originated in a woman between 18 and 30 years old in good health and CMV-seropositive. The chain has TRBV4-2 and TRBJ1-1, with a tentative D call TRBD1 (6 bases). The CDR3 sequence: CASSQPNRDTEAFF. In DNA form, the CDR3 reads TGTGCCAGCAGCCAGCCGAACCGGGACACGGAAGCTTTCTTT.